This entry lists 20 T cell receptor beta chains sequenced from one sample in a study of blood T cell repertoires in COVID-19. Libraries were prepared by immunoSEQ multiplex PCR; TCRdb keeps only in-frame clonotypes and omits some of them. The data show some 300,000 clones, with around nine tenths seen just once and around 1.2% held by the top ten. The sample comprised peripheral blood. The receptor set was obtained from a man aged 65 to 79 with acute or convalescent COVID-19.

The chain recombines TRBV2 with TRBJ2-7; 8 bases agree with TRBD1. The CDR3 contains 15 residues. V dropped 2 bases and J dropped 3; count of bases not matched to a gene: 6. Germline V lookup: CDR1 SNHLY, CDR2 FYNNEI. The CDR3 loop reads CASSELAGGGYEQYF. The CDR3 DNA sequence: TGTGCCAGCAGTGAATTGGCAGGGGGCGGCTACGAGCAGTACTTC.

The chain employs TRBV6-5 and TRBJ1-6; TRBD1 aligns across 12 bases. Trimming at V came to 6 bases and at J to 7 bases, leaving 4 bases not matched to a gene. The CDR3 sequence is 15 residues long. CDR1 and CDR2 from the germline V gene are MNHEY and SVGAGI. CDR3 amino acids: CASSGDRGQNSPLHF. DNA of the CDR3: TGTGCCAGCAGCGGGGACAGGGGGCAAAATTCACCCCTCCACTTT.

The chain has TRBV5-1 and TRBJ2-7, with 9 nucleotides matching TRBD1. The CDR3 covers 14 residues. The V segment lost 4 bases and the J segment 4 bases; nucleotides outside the gene matches: 6. CDR1 SGHRS and CDR2 YFSETQ come from the germline V gene. This CDR3 reads CASSMGQGPYEQYF. The CDR3, as DNA: TGCGCCAGCAGCATGGGACAGGGCCCTTACGAGCAGTACTTC. Looking up the rest from reference TRBV5-1 and TRBJ2-7 gives the full variable domain: KAGVTQTPRYLIKTRGQQVTLSCSPISGHRSVSWYQQTPGQGLQFLFEYFSETQRNKGNFPGRFSGRQFSNSRSEMNVSTLELGDSALYLCASSMGQGPYEQYFGPGTRLTVT.

Worth noting for this clone: Sequence at one end of the junction differs from germline and may be a read error. The same CDR3 is also encoded by other DNA sequences in this sample. This chain links TRBV3-1 (or the pseudogene TRBV3-2) with TRBJ2-7; D perhaps matches TRBD2 (6 bases). The germline CDR1 and CDR2 sequences are LGHDT and YNNKEL (reference sequence). This CDR3 has 14 amino acids. CDR3 sequence (DNA): TGTGCCAGTAGCCAAACGGGACTCGTTTTTGAGCAGTACTTC. Protein: CASSQTGLVFEQYF.

A remark on this clone: At one boundary the junction diverges from the germline segment, which might be a read error. This chain connects TRBV11-3 to TRBJ2-5; 10 bases match TRBD2. The CDR3 length is 17 residues. Looked up from germline, CDR1 is SGHNT and CDR2 is YENEEA. In DNA, the CDR3 is TGTGCCAGCAGCCTAGAAGGAGCGGGGGGGCCTGGTGAGACCCAGTACTTC. It specifies CASSLEGAGGPGETQYF.

The chain employs TRBV7-9 and TRBJ2-1, with D possibly matching TRBD1 (6 bases). V lost 5 bases and J lost 6, with 14 bases in between. CDR1 and CDR2 (germline): SEHNR, FQNEAQ (reference sequence). This CDR3 is built from 14 residues. The chain's CDR3 is CASSHTGSGNEQFF. As DNA, the CDR3 is TGTGCCAGCAGCCATACAGGGTCGGGCAATGAGCAGTTCTTC.

The V call is TRBV7-2, the J call TRBJ1-1, with TRBD1 matching over 8 bases. With V trimmed by 6 bases and J by 1 base, 4 bases remained unmatched. The length of the CDR3 is 14 residues. In germline, CDR1 is SGHTA, CDR2 FQGNSA. The CDR3 region has the DNA TGTGCCAGCAGGCCCCAGGGGGCGAACACTGAAGCTTTCTTT. This encodes CASRPQGANTEAFF.

J is TRBJ2-7 and V is TRBV5-1, with 12 bases that match TRBD2. The CDR3 is made up of 16 amino acids. V dropped 0 bases and J dropped 6; count of bases not matched to a gene: 7. Germline V gene data show CDR1 as SGHRS and CDR2 as YFSETQ. The CDR3 DNA reads TGCGCCAGCAGCTTGGCTCCGACTAGCGGGGGTGGCGAGCAGTACTTC. It yields the protein CASSLAPTSGGGEQYF. Variable domain in full (rest from reference TRBV5-1 and TRBJ2-7): KAGVTQTPRYLIKTRGQQVTLSCSPISGHRSVSWYQQTPGQGLQFLFEYFSETQRNKGNFPGRFSGRQFSNSRSEMNVSTLELGDSALYLCASSLAPTSGGGEQYFGPGTRLTVT.

The V and J genes are TRBV7-2 and TRBJ2-3; 7 nucleotides line up with TRBD2. The CDR3 has 15 residues. V trimming: 2 bases; J trimming: 2 bases; junction bases outside the gene matches: 4. CDR1 and CDR2 (germline): SGHTA, FQGNSA. The CDR3 here is CASSLRRDYTDTQYF. Written as DNA, the CDR3 is TGTGCCAGCAGCTTAAGGCGGGACTACACAGATACGCAGTATTTT.

To note about this clone: The sample holds other DNA sequences that translate to the same CDR3. The V call is TRBV28, the J call TRBJ2-5; 12 bases are a match to TRBD2. The CDR3 contains 14 residues. V was clipped by 6 bases and J by 5 bases; unmatched bases: 4. Per germline, CDR1 MDHEN and CDR2 SYDVKM. DNA of the CDR3: TGTGCCAGCAGCTCCACTAGCGGGAGGGAGACCCAGTACTTC. Translating it yields CASSSTSGRETQYF.

This clone was recorded once. This rearrangement joins TRBV11-2 to TRBJ2-1; 8 positions match TRBD1. The ends lost 4 bases at V and 8 bases at J; junction bases unmatched: 10. Germline loops: CDR1 SGHAT, CDR2 FQNNGV. CDR3 length equals 15 residues. The CDR3: CASSSDRGNWYEQFF. The CDR3 DNA sequence: TGTGCCAGCAGCTCAGACAGGGGAAATTGGTATGAGCAGTTCTTC. Full variable domain (remainder filled in from reference TRBV11-2 and TRBJ2-1): EAGVAQSPRYKIIEKRQSVAFWCNPISGHATLYWYQQILGQGPKLLIQFQNNGVVDDSQLPKDRFSAERLKGVDSTLKIQPAKLEDSAVYLCASSSDRGNWYEQFFGPGTRLTVL.

The chain uses TRBV6-4 and TRBJ1-6, with 10 bases fitting TRBD1. Germline CDR1 reads MRHNA; CDR2 reads SNTAGT. Trimming cost V 6 bases and J 6 bases; bases outside gene matches: 5. The CDR3 loop spans 15 amino acids. The CDR3 DNA reads as TGTGCCAGCAGGCCGGGACAGGGGTTTAATTCACCCCTCCACTTT. This translates into CASRPGQGFNSPLHF.

This chain links TRBV7-2 with TRBJ2-7; 8 bases fit TRBD1. CDR1 SGHTA and CDR2 FQGNSA come from the germline V gene. This CDR3 is built from 15 residues. Unmatched junction bases numbered 9, after V lost 3 bases and J lost 5 bases. CDR3 sequence reads: CASSLGRTGNNEQYF. Written as DNA, the CDR3 is TGTGCCAGCAGCTTGGGCCGGACAGGGAACAACGAGCAGTACTTC.

The chain uses TRBV10-1 and TRBJ2-7; D possibly corresponds to TRBD2 (5 bases). This CDR3 region has 13 residues. Trimming took off 11 bases at V and 5 bases at J, with 19 bases between the two ends. In germline, CDR1 is WNHNN, CDR2 SYGVQD (reference sequence). CDR3 nucleotides: TGCGCCTCTACCTCGGCGGGCCCTCACGAGCAGTACTTC. This sequence encodes CASTSAGPHEQYF.

The V call is TRBV29-1, the J call TRBJ2-1, with 11 bases matching TRBD2. Germline loops: CDR1 SQVTM, CDR2 ANQGSEA. This CDR3 is 19 amino acids long. With 8 bases clipped from V and 0 bases from J, the junction kept 18 bases outside the gene matches. CDR3 amino acids: CSLRGVAGGTVSSYNEQFF. The CDR3 DNA sequence: TGCAGCCTCCGCGGGGTAGCGGGGGGGACCGTTAGCTCCTACAATGAGCAGTTCTTC.

This sequence joins TRBV5-1 and TRBJ1-2; 9 positions match TRBD1. Germline V gene sequence: CDR1 SGHRS, CDR2 YFSETQ. The CDR3 runs to 14 residues. Trimming removed 3 bases from V and 8 bases from J; junction bases left unmatched: 8. The CDR3 DNA follows: TGCGCCAGCAGCTGGGAGGGACAGGGTGGCGGCTACACCTTC. Its protein product is CASSWEGQGGGYTF. Combining the CDR3 with reference TRBV5-1 and TRBJ1-2 gives the whole variable domain KAGVTQTPRYLIKTRGQQVTLSCSPISGHRSVSWYQQTPGQGLQFLFEYFSETQRNKGNFPGRFSGRQFSNSRSEMNVSTLELGDSALYLCASSWEGQGGGYTFGSGTRLTVV.

This CDR3 is CASSLHGDSPLHF. CDR3 DNA: TGTGCCAGCAGCTTGCACGGGGATTCACCCCTCCACTTT. The chain combines TRBV5-4 with TRBJ1-6; D gene ambiguous. Germline V gene data show CDR1 as SGHNT and CDR2 as YYREEE (reference sequence). V was trimmed by 1 base and J by 8 bases, leaving 7 bases between them. The CDR3 loop spans 13 amino acids.

The CDR3 reads CASSTRQGVVSEQFF. CDR3 bases: TGTGCCAGCAGCACCCGACAGGGGGTCGTAAGTGAGCAGTTCTTC. The rearrangement joins TRBV11-2 to TRBJ2-1, with TRBD1 matching over 9 bases. The CDR3 has 15 residues. The J segment lost 9 bases and the V segment lost 5 bases, leaving 11 bases of the junction unmatched. Germline CDR1 is SGHAT and CDR2 is FQNNGV.

This chain joins TRBV14 and TRBJ1-2, with a weak D call TRBD1 (6 bases). CDR1 SGHDN and CDR2 FVKESK come from the germline V gene. The ends were cut back, 4 bases at V and 3 bases at J, with 12 bases in the middle. This CDR3 comprises 14 residues. CDR3 protein: CASSPLQGYYGYTF. Written as DNA, the CDR3 is TGTGCCAGCAGCCCGCTACAGGGCTACTATGGCTACACCTTC.

The chain uses TRBV2 and TRBJ2-1; D perhaps matches TRBD2 (6 bases). V lost 4 bases and J lost 4, with 11 bases in between. CDR3 length: 14 amino acids. Germline V CDR1 and CDR2: SNHLY, FYNNEI. CDR3 protein: CASSVGLRYNEQFF. In DNA form, the CDR3 reads TGTGCCAGCAGTGTGGGACTTAGATACAATGAGCAGTTCTTC.